This TCR beta chain derives from a study of blood T cell repertoires in COVID-19 (dated by TCRdb to about 2020). About the full investigation: Samples covering the acute and convalescent phases of COVID-19 were provided by collaborators in the United States, Italy and Spain. Where available, HLA class I and class II types were taken from metadata supplied by the sample provider and were not determined by assay-based typing. The sample metadata nearly always contained a de-identified subject ID, COVID-19 status, age in years and sex. The prospective study material was composed of cDNA or gDNA derived from T cells, B-cell-depleted T cells, or PBMCs. Samples came from the ongoing ImmuneRACE study (first 160 participants) plus 1,254 subjects from 6 global collaborators. The repertoires were released in a freely available public database intended as a resource for research on the immune response to SARS-CoV-2. The dataset comprised deeply sampled blood TCRbeta repertoires from subjects exposed to, actively infected with, or recovered from COVID-19. Here is what the overall study found, with its caveats: Clinical and demographic metadata were provided uncurated, with the amount varying by source and participant.

TCRbeta CDR3 regions were amplified from genomic DNA by means of the immunoSEQ Assay, a bias-controlled multiplex PCR. Processing in the source paper ran as follows. Nucleated cell counts per sample were estimated from amplification of reference gene primers within the assay. Sequence reads were collapsed and filtered to measure the absolute abundance of every unique TCRbeta CDR3 rearrangement. For each sample, productive Simpson clonality was calculated by taking the square root of Simpson's diversity index across productive rearrangements. This is the immuneACCESS table as TCRdb keeps it, with only in-frame sequences that have V and J called. A part of the clones is gone; compared with another copy, unresolved V genes explain less than half, and the rest is unexplained. D and trimming come from the DNA, and the V and J calls and clone size come from that table. The sample contains 30,000 to 40,000 clones, around nine tenths of them found a single time. Of the sample, about 31% is held by the ten largest clones.

The collaborating institutions used their own protocols to collect whole blood in K2EDTA tubes. For TCRbeta analysis, collaborators shipped samples in one of three forms: frozen whole blood, isolated PBMCs, or DNA extracted from either of those sample types. A note on this clone: The target of this receptor is not known. There are no base qualities to consult, and no much larger clone falls within one base.

As encoded in the germline V gene (reference sequence), CDR1 is SGHKS while CDR2 is YYEKEE. The CDR3 numbers 16 residues from cysteine through phenylalanine. The kept DNA is CDR3 alone, 48 bases in frame from the first base. Trimming leaves V shorter by 0 bases and J shorter by 0 bases, with the junction holding 3 bases beyond the gene matches. The rearrangement joined TRBV5-5 to TRBJ2-4; TRBD2 agrees with 7 junctional bases. The TCR was taken from a man between 65 and 79 years old with active COVID-19. The source material was peripheral blood. The sequence in DNA is TGTGCCAGCAGCTTGGCCTTAGCGGGAGCCAAAAACATTCAGTACTTC. The translation is CASSLALAGAKNIQYF. The reference TRBV5-5 and TRBJ2-4 proteins fill in what lies around the CDR3, so the full variable domain reads DAGVTQSPTHLIKTRGQQVTLRCSPISGHKSVSWYQQVLGQGPQFIFQYYEKEERGRGNFPDRFSARQFPNYSSELNVNALLLGDSALYLCASSLALAGAKNIQYFGAGTRLSVL.